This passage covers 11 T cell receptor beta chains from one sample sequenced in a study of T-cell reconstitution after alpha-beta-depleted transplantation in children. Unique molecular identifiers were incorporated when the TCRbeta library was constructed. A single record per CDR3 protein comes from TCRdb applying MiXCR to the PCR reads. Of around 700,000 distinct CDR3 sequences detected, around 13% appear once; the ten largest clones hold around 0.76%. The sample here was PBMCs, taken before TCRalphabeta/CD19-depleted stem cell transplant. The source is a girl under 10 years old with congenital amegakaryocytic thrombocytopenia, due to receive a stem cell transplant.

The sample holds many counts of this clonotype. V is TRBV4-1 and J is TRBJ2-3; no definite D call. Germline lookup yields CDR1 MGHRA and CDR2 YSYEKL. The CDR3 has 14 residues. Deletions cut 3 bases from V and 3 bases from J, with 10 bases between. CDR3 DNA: TGCGCCAGCAGCCAGTTAAAGGGTACAGATACGCAGTATTTT. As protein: CASSQLKGTDTQYF.

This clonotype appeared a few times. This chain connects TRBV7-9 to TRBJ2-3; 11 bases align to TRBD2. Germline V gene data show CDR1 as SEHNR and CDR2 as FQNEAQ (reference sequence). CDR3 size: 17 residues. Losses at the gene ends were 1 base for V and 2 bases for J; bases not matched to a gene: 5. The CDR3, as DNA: TGTGCCAGCAGCTTAGACCTGGGACTAGCGGACACAGATACGCAGTATTTT. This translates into CASSLDLGLADTDTQYF.

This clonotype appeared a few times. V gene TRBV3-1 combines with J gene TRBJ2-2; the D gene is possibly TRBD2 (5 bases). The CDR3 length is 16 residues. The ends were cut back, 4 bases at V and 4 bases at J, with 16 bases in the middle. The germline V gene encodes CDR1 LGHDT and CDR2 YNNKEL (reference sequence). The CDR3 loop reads CASSPPAGLTTGELFF. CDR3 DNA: TGTGCCAGCAGCCCGCCGGCGGGTCTTACCACCGGGGAGCTGTTTTTT.

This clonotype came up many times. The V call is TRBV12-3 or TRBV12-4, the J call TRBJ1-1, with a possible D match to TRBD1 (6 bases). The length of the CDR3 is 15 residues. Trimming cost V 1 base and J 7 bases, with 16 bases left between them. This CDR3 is CASSLEVGAGREAFF. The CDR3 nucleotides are TGTGCCAGCAGTTTAGAAGTGGGGGCGGGGCGTGAAGCTTTCTTT.

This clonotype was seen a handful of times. DNA for the CDR3: TGCAGTGCTAAGTGGCTAGATGCTTACAATGAGCAGTTCTTC. Translated: CSAKWLDAYNEQFF. The rearrangement uses TRBV20-1 and TRBJ2-1; D gene unclear. The germline V and J ends were trimmed by 4 bases and 4 bases, with 14 bases remaining between them. CDR3 length equals 14 residues. Germline V gene lookup returns CDR1 DFQATT and CDR2 SNEGSKA (reference sequence).

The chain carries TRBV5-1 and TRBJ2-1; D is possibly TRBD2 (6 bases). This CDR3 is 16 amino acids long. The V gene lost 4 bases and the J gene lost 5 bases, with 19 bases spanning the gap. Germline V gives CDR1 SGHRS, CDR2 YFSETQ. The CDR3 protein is CASSPNPLAIHNEQFF. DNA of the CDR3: TGCGCCAGCAGCCCCAACCCCCTAGCGATCCACAATGAGCAGTTCTTC.

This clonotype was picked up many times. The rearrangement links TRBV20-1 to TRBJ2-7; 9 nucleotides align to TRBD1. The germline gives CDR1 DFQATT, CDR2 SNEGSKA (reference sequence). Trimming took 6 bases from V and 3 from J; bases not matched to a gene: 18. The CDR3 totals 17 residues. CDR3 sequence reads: CSALQGANHLRSYEQYF. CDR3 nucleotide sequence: TGCAGTGCGCTACAGGGGGCGAATCACCTCAGGAGCTACGAGCAGTACTTC.

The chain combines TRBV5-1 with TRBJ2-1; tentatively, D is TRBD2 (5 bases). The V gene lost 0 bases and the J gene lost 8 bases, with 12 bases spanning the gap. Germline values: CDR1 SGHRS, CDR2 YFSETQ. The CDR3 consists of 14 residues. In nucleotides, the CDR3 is TGCGCCAGCAGCTTGGTGCCTCCCGGGGATGAGCAGTTCTTC. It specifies CASSLVPPGDEQFF.

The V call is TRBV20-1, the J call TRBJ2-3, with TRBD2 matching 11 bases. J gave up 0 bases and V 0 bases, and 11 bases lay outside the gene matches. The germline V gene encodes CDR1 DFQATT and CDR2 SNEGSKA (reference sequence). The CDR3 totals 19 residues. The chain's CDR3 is CSAREYSGRAGVSTDTQYF. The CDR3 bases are TGCAGTGCTAGAGAATATAGCGGGAGGGCTGGCGTGAGCACAGATACGCAGTATTTT.

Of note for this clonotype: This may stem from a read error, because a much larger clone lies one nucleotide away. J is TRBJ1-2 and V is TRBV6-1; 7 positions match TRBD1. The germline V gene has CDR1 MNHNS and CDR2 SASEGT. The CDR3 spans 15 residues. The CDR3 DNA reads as TGTCCCAGCACCACAAACGGGAGGGACAGTTATGGCTACACCTTC. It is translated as CPSTTNGRDSYGYTF.

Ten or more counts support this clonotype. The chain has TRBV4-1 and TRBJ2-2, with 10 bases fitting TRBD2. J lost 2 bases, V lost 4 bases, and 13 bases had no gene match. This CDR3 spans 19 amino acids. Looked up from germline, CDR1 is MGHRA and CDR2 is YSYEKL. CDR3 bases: TGCGCCAGCAGCCCTCTTAAACCCGGGACTAGCGTTAACACCGGGGAGCTGTTTTTT. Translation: CASSPLKPGTSVNTGELFF.